The clone carrying this TCR beta chain was observed a handful of times. The target antigen is unknown. The data originate from a study of metastatic and nonmetastatic thyroid tumors. Overall study context: Malignant and benign thyroid patients had repertoires compared in peripheral blood and tumor or nodule tissue.

V trimming: 4 bases; J trimming: 0 bases; junction bases outside the gene matches: 6. The CDR3 spans 18 residues. CDR1 and CDR2 from the germline V gene are SGHTA and FQGTGA. No treatment had been given to any patient before thyroid surgery. The study, taken as a whole, reports: Benign nodules were reported to have significantly lower TCR beta diversity than malignant thyroid tumors, in blood and tumor.

Authors' analysis steps: Across clinicopathological groups, CDR3 differences served as the basis for building a distant-metastasis classifier for papillary thyroid cancer. TCRdb called clones again from the PCR reads with MiXCR. TCRdb's processing, not the authors' own work, is the source of the V and J calls. The table has fewer than 5,000 clones, roughly a fifth seen once; the top ten hold 20% to 25%. The clonotype originates from a male donor with papillary thyroid cancer or a benign thyroid nodule (not recorded which). Some clones in this sample may be carry-over from other donors' samples. Sample: adjacent normal tissue. The chain employs TRBV7-3 and TRBJ2-6, with 10 bases aligning to TRBD1. The CDR3 nucleotides are TGTGCCAGCAGCTCCGGGACAGGGGCTTTCTCTGGGGCCAACGTCCTGACTTTC. Translating it yields CASSSGTGAFSGANVLTF.